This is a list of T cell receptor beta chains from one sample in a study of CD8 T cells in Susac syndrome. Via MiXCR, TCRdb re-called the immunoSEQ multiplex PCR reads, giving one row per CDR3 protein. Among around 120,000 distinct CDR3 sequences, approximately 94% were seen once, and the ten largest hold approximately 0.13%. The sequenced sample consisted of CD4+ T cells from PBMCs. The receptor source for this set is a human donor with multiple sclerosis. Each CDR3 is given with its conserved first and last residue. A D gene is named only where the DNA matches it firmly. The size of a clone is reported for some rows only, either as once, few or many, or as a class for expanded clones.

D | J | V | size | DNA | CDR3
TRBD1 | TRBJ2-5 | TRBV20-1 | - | TGCAGTGCTTGGACAGGGGAAGGGGAGACCCAGTACTTC | CSAWTGEGETQYF
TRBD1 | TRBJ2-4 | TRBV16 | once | TGTGCCAGCAGCCTACGCCAAGGACAGGAAAAAAACATTCAGTACTTC | CASSLRQGQEKNIQYF
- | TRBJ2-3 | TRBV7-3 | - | TGTGCCAGCAGCTTAAGTCCGGTCACAGATACGCAGTATTTT | CASSLSPVTDTQYF
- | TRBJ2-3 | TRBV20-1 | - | TGCAGTGCTAGAATTCTAGATTTATTTAGCCACAACCGTTCGAAGAATTCCGATACGCAGTATTTT | CSARILDLFSHNRSKNSDTQYF
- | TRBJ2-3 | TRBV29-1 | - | TGCAGCTATCAACCCGGTGATACGCAGTATTTT | CSYQPGDTQYF
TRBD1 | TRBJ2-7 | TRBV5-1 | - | TGCGCCAGCAGCGCCCGGGACAGGGGACCCAGCTCCTACGAGCAGTACTTC | CASSARDRGPSSYEQYF
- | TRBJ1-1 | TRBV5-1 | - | TGCGCCAGCAGCTTGGGGGAGGTGAACACTGAAGCTTTCTTT | CASSLGEVNTEAFF
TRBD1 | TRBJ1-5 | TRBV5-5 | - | TGTGCCAGCAGCTTGAGTCAGGGGGCGCGTCAGCCCCAGCATTTT | CASSLSQGARQPQHF
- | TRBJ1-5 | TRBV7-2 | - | TGTGCCAGCAGCCTACAGCCGGGGAATCAGCCCCAGCATTTT | CASSLQPGNQPQHF
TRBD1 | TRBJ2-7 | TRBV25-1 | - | TGTGCCAGCAGTGAGAGAACAGGGGACGTCGAGCAGTACTTC | CASSERTGDVEQYF
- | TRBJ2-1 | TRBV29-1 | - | TGCAGCGTTTTGCTCTCTTCAATGACCTTGTTTGGGCTTGAGCAGTTCTTC | CSVLLSSMTLFGLEQFF
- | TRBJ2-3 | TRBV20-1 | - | TGCAGTGCTAGCATACTAGCAGATACGCAGTATTTT | CSASILADTQYF
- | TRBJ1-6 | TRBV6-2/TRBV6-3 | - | TGTGCCAGCTCCCCGGTGAGCAGGGATTCACCCCTCCACTTT | CASSPVSRDSPLHF
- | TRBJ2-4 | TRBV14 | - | TGTGCCAGCAGCCAAGTTTTGGACATTCAGTACTTC | CASSQVLDIQYF
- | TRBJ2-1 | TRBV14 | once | TGTGCCAGCAGCCAAGGGCAGGCCGAGGCAGTTTTC | CASSQGQAEAVF
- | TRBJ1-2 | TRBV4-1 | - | TGCGCCAGCAGCCAAGAGGGGAACTCCCGGACCTTC | CASSQEGNSRTF
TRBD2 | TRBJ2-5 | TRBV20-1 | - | TGCAGTGCTAGAGATGGGGGACTAGCGGGAGCAGAGACCCAGTACTTC | CSARDGGLAGAETQYF
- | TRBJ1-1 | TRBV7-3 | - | TGTGCCAGCAGCTTTCAGGAGAACACTGAAGCTTTCTTT | CASSFQENTEAFF
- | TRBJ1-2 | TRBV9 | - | TGTGCCAGCAGCATAGACAGGAACTATGGCTACACCTTC | CASSIDRNYGYTF
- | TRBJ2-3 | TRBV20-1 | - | TGCAGTGCTAGATTGTTGACGGGGACAGATACGCAGTATTTT | CSARLLTGTDTQYF
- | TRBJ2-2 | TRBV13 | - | TGTGCCAGCAGCTCCTCAGATACCGGGGAGCTGTTTTTT | CASSSSDTGELFF
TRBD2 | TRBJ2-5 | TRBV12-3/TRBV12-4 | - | TGTGCCAGCAGAATAGCGGGAGGGCCGACCCAGTACTTC | CASRIAGGPTQYF
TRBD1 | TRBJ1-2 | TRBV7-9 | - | TGTGCCAGCAGCCCCAGGGGGGGCAGGGGGCCTCGTGGCTACACCTTC | CASSPRGGRGPRGYTF
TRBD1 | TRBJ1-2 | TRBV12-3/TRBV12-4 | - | TGTGCCAGCAGGGGACGGGGACAGGGCCATGGCTACACCTTC | CASRGRGQGHGYTF
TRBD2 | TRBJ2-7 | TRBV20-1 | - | TGCAGTGCTAGGCATAGCGGGAGAGGCGACGAGCAGTACTTC | CSARHSGRGDEQYF
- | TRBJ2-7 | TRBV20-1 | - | TGCAGTGCTACAGGGGGGACCTACGAGCAGTACTTC | CSATGGTYEQYF
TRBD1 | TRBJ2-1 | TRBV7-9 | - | TGTGCCAGCAGCCCTCCGGGACAGGGAAGAGAGCAGTTCTTC | CASSPPGQGREQFF
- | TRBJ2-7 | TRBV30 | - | TGTGCCTGGAGTGTACGAAACGGAGGGGACGAGCAGTACTTC | CAWSVRNGGDEQYF
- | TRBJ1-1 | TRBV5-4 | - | TGTGCCAGCAGCTCTAAGGGGGGTACCACTGAAGCTTTCTTT | CASSSKGGTTEAFF
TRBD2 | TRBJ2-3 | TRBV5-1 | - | TGCGCCAGCAGCTTAGGACTAGCGGGAGGGCCCACAGATACGCAGTATTTT | CASSLGLAGGPTDTQYF
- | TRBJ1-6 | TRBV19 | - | TGTGCCAGTAGTATAGGACAACAACTCAATTCACCCCTCCACTTT | CASSIGQQLNSPLHF
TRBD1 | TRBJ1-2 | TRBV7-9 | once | TGTGCCAGCAGCTATTACTTGGGACAGGGGGAGGATGGCTACACCTTC | CASSYYLGQGEDGYTF
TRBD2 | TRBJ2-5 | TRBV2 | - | TGTGCCGGGGGGACTAGCGGGTCATGGACCCAGTACTTC | CAGGTSGSWTQYF
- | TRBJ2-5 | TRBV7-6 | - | TGTGCCAGCAGCCCCGGGTCCCGTGAATCGGTGACCCAGTACTTC | CASSPGSRESVTQYF
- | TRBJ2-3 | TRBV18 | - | TGTGCCAGCTCACCTGCAGGGGCTCTAACAGATACGCAGTATTTT | CASSPAGALTDTQYF
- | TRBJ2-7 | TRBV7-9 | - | TGTGCCGTCGGGCGAGGGAGGCTAACCTACGAGCAGTACTTC | CAVGRGRLTYEQYF
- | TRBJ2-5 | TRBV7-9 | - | TGTGCCAGCAGCTTAGCCCCGACGGGTTGGGAGACCCAGTACTTC | CASSLAPTGWETQYF
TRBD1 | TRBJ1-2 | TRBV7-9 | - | TGTGCCAGCAGCTTAACGGGTGGACAGGGGTTGGGTGGCTACACCTTC | CASSLTGGQGLGGYTF
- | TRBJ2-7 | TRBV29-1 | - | TGCAGCGTGAGCTCCGGACAGTTGTCCTACGAGCAGTACTTC | CSVSSGQLSYEQYF
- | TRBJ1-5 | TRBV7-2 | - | TGTGCCAGCAGCAGTACCAGCCTCAATCAGCCCCAGCATTTT | CASSSTSLNQPQHF
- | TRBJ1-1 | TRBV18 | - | TGTGCCAGCTCCCAAAGCGGCCAGGGCCTAAGACGGAACACTGAAGCTTTCTTT | CASSQSGQGLRRNTEAFF
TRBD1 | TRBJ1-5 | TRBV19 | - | TGTGCCAGTAGCCCAGGGGGGACAGGGGCTGGTCAGCCCCAGCATTTT | CASSPGGTGAGQPQHF
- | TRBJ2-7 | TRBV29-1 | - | TGCAGCGTTGCGAGTTCTAGCTCCTACGAGCAGTACTTC | CSVASSSSYEQYF
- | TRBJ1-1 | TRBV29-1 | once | TGCAGCACGGGGTCGGCCCCGAACACTGAAGCTTTCTTT | CSTGSAPNTEAFF
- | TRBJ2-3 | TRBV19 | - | TGTGCCAGTAGTTACCATCCGTCAGAAACGTATTTT | CASSYHPSETYF
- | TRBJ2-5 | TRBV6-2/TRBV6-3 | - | TGTGCCAGCCGGACCATCGGGGCGATGGGGGAGACCCAGTACTTC | CASRTIGAMGETQYF
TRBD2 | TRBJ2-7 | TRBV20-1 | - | TGCAGTGCCGGGACTACTCCATACGAGCAGTACTTC | CSAGTTPYEQYF
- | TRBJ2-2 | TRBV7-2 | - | TGTGCCAGCAGCCCACAGGTTGCCGACGGGGAGCTGGTTTTT | CASSPQVADGELVF
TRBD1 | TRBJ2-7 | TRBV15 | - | TGTGCCACCAGCAGTCCCGGGACAGGGATCAACGAGCAGTACTTC | CATSSPGTGINEQYF
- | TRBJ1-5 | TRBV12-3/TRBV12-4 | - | TGTGCCAGCAGGCAGGCCGGGGGGCCCCAGCATTTT | CASRQAGGPQHF
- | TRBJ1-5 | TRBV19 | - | TGTGCTGGTACCCCGACGGAAAATCAGCCCCAGCATTTT | CAGTPTENQPQHF
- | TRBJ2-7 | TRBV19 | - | TGTGCCAGTTCTTGGGGCTACGAGCAGTACTTC | CASSWGYEQYF
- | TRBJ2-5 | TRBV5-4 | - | TGTGCCAGCAGCTTCATTGCCCGAGGGGGACAAGAGACCCAGTACTTC | CASSFIARGGQETQYF
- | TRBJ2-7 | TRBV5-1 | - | TGCGCCAGCAGCTTGAGGGGCCGCTCCTACGAGCAGTACTTC | CASSLRGRSYEQYF
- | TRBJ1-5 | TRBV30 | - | TGTGCCTGGCAGGTTCGGGGCGCTGGGGATCAGCCCCAGCATTTT | CAWQVRGAGDQPQHF
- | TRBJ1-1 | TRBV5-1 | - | TGCGCCAGCAGCTTGGGGGGGGCGCGAAACACTGAAGCTTTCTTT | CASSLGGARNTEAFF
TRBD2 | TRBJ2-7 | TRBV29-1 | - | TGCAGCGTTGAAGGGGGGACTAGCGGCTACGAGCAGTACTTC | CSVEGGTSGYEQYF
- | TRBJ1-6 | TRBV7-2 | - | TGTGCCAGCAGCCCCAGTGATCCACCCCTCCACTTT | CASSPSDPPLHF